The rows below give T cell receptor beta chains drawn from one sample of a study of OX40 agonist ivuxolimab in advanced cancers. Assay: immunoSEQ multiplex PCR; the TCRdb copy retains only in-frame clones and omits some. The table records roughly 70,000 clones, 75% to 95% of them present only once. This specimen consisted of CD4+ or CD8+ T cells sorted from blood, obtained in a trial of the OX40 agonist ivuxolimab. The source is an adult with an advanced solid tumor such as melanoma, head and neck, liver or kidney cancer. The CDR3 runs from the conserved cysteine through the conserved F or W. A D gene is named only where the DNA matches it firmly. Clone size is not always given. Where it is, it says once, few, many or a class for expanded clones.

j_call clone_size v_call d_call cdr3_aa cdr3_nt
TRBJ2-1 . TRBV6-5 . CALRGDNEQFF TGTGCCCTCCGGGGAGACAATGAGCAGTTCTTC
TRBJ1-1 . TRBV27 . CASSLGGVNTEAFF TGTGCCAGCAGTTTGGGGGGGGTGAACACTGAAGCTTTCTTT
TRBJ1-2 . TRBV4-1 . CASSQVAVGGAVGYGYTF TGCGCCAGCAGCCAAGTCGCTGTAGGGGGGGCGGTGGGCTATGGCTACACCTTC
TRBJ2-7 . TRBV4-3 . CASSFLARPYEQYF TGCGCCAGCAGTTTCCTAGCGAGGCCCTACGAGCAGTACTTC
TRBJ2-7 . TRBV9 TRBD2 CASSPPLGLAGNEQYF TGTGCCAGCAGCCCACCCCTGGGACTAGCGGGAAACGAGCAGTACTTC
TRBJ1-5 . TRBV27 TRBD1 CASSSFYTGTARKVQPQHF TGTGCCAGCAGTTCATTTTATACCGGGACAGCTCGAAAAGTTCAGCCCCAGCATTTT
TRBJ1-4 . TRBV7-2 . CASSLVPLGDEKLFF TGTGCCAGCAGCTTAGTTCCCCTGGGGGATGAAAAACTGTTTTTT
TRBJ2-3 . TRBV6-4 . CASSVSGVGTDTQYF TGTGCCAGCAGTGTATCGGGGGTGGGCACAGATACGCAGTATTTT
TRBJ1-1 . TRBV5-4 . CASSVGTEAFF TGTGCCAGCAGCGTGGGGACTGAAGCTTTCTTT
TRBJ2-5 . TRBV30 . CAWSVSTNTVIGQETQYF TGTGCCTGGAGTGTGTCCACGAACACGGTGATAGGGCAAGAGACCCAGTACTTC
TRBJ2-7 . TRBV5-6 . CASSAGSHSYEQYF TGTGCCAGCAGCGCCGGCTCACACTCCTACGAGCAGTACTTC
TRBJ2-2 . TRBV29-1 TRBD1 CSVEGSGTGIPGELFF TGCAGCGTTGAGGGGTCCGGGACAGGTATTCCCGGGGAGCTGTTTTTT
TRBJ2-5 . TRBV30 TRBD1 CAWNTGVYETQYF TGTGCCTGGAATACAGGGGTGTACGAGACCCAGTACTTC
TRBJ2-7 . TRBV5-6 . CASSLFLGGGYEQYF TGTGCCAGCAGCTTGTTTTTGGGGGGCGGCTACGAGCAGTACTTC
TRBJ2-7 . TRBV2 TRBD1 CASSRLRDRGTYEQYF TGTGCCAGCAGTCGTCTCCGGGACAGGGGGACCTACGAGCAGTACTTC
TRBJ2-5 . TRBV19 TRBD2 CASTSLAGGPETQYF TGTGCCAGTACCTCACTAGCGGGAGGGCCCGAGACCCAGTACTTC
TRBJ2-1 . TRBV28 . CASGELSYNEQFF TGTGCCAGCGGCGAATTGTCCTACAATGAGCAGTTCTTC
TRBJ2-2 few TRBV6-5 . CASSYGGSGTGELFF TGTGCCAGCAGTTATGGAGGGAGTGGGACCGGGGAGCTGTTTTTT
TRBJ1-5 medium-sized TRBV4-1 . CASSQDMGNQPQHF TGCGCCAGCAGCCAAGATATGGGCAATCAGCCCCAGCATTTT
TRBJ2-7 . TRBV27 TRBD2 CASSPFGGRSYEQYF TGTGCCAGCAGTCCCTTCGGCGGGAGGTCCTACGAGCAGTACTTC
TRBJ2-2 . TRBV2 . CASYSTTGELFF TGTGCCAGCTACTCTACCACCGGGGAGCTGTTTTTT
TRBJ1-5 . TRBV28 . CASSSEARQPQHF TGTGCCAGCAGTTCCGAAGCCAGGCAGCCCCAGCATTTT
TRBJ2-2 . TRBV7-9 . CASSSRDTDFSGELFF TGTGCCAGCAGCTCTCGGGACACGGATTTCTCCGGGGAGCTGTTTTTT
TRBJ2-7 . TRBV27 . CATRASSGAYEQYF TGTGCCACAAGGGCCTCAAGCGGAGCCTACGAGCAGTACTTC
TRBJ1-3 . TRBV27 TRBD1 CASSASNTGGGGNTIYF TGTGCCAGCAGTGCCTCGAATACAGGGGGCGGTGGAAACACCATATATTTT
TRBJ1-1 . TRBV18 TRBD1 CASSRRTGLNTEAFF TGTGCCAGCTCACGACGGACAGGGCTGAACACTGAAGCTTTCTTT
TRBJ1-4 once TRBV9 TRBD1 CASSVGDSSGKLFF TGTGCCAGCAGCGTAGGGGACAGTTCTGGGAAACTGTTTTTT
TRBJ1-1 . TRBV4-1 . CASSHVDKNTEAFF TGCGCCAGCAGCCATGTCGACAAGAACACTGAAGCTTTCTTT
TRBJ2-7 . TRBV27 TRBD2 CASSLSGVYYEQYF TGTGCCAGCAGTCTTAGCGGGGTCTATTACGAGCAGTACTTC
TRBJ1-1 once TRBV5-4 . CASSLGHRALNTEAFF TGTGCCAGCAGCCTTGGGCACAGGGCTCTGAACACTGAAGCTTTCTTT
TRBJ2-7 . TRBV4-3 TRBD1 CASSPATGRYEQYF TGCGCCAGCAGCCCCGCGACAGGGCGGTACGAGCAGTACTTC
TRBJ2-1 . TRBV19 TRBD1 CASSMISGTGPYNEQFF TGTGCCAGTAGTATGATTTCCGGGACAGGGCCTTACAATGAGCAGTTCTTC
TRBJ1-1 few TRBV7-9 . CASSPTGTEAFF TGTGCCAGCAGCCCAACGGGCACTGAAGCTTTCTTT
TRBJ1-5 . TRBV7-9 . CASSLESGRGNQPQHF TGTGCCAGCAGCTTAGAATCGGGGCGCGGCAATCAGCCCCAGCATTTT
TRBJ1-5 . TRBV10-3 . CAISESRGYQPQHF TGTGCCATCAGTGAGTCCCGGGGGTATCAGCCCCAGCATTTT
TRBJ1-1 . TRBV7-9 . CASSLGGPDTEAFF TGTGCCAGCAGCTTAGGGGGCCCGGACACTGAAGCTTTCTTT
TRBJ2-3 . TRBV29-1 TRBD1 CSVTGQDTDTQYF TGCAGCGTAACCGGACAGGACACAGATACGCAGTATTTT
TRBJ2-5 . TRBV19 . CASSKQETQYF TGTGCCAGTAGCAAACAAGAGACCCAGTACTTC
TRBJ2-1 . TRBV4-2 TRBD2 CASSQLAGANNEQFF TGTGCCAGCAGCCAACTAGCGGGGGCTAACAATGAGCAGTTCTTC
TRBJ2-7 . TRBV11-2 . CASSLQDSYEQYF TGTGCCAGCAGCTTACAGGACTCCTACGAGCAGTACTTC
TRBJ2-7 . TRBV5-6 . CASSLAGCEQYF TGTGCCAGCAGCTTGGCAGGGTGCGAGCAGTACTTC
TRBJ2-2 . TRBV7-9 . CASSPQTGTNTGELFF TGTGCCAGCAGCCCCCAGACAGGAACGAACACCGGGGAGCTGTTTTTT
TRBJ2-1 once TRBV10-3 . CAISVTSYNEQFF TGTGCCATCAGTGTTACTTCCTACAATGAGCAGTTCTTC
TRBJ2-1 . TRBV7-2 . CASSLGVGGHEQFF TGTGCCAGCAGCTTAGGGGTGGGGGGACATGAGCAGTTCTTC
TRBJ1-3 . TRBV28 . CASKADSSGNTIYF TGTGCCAGCAAAGCGGATAGCTCTGGAAACACCATATATTTT